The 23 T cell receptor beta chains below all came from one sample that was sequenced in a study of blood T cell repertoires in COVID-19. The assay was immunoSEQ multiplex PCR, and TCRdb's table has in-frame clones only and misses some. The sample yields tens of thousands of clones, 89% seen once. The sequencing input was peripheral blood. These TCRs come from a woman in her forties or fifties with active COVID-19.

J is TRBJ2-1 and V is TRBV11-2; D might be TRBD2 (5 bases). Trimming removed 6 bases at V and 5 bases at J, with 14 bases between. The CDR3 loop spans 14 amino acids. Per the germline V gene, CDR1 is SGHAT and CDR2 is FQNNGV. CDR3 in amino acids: CASRWELGHNEQFF. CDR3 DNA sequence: TGTGCCAGCAGATGGGAACTAGGACACAATGAGCAGTTCTTC.

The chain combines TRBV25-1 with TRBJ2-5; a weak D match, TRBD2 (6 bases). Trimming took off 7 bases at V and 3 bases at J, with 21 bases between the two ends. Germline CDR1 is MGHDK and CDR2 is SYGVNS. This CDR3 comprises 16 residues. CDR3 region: CASTDGASAIKETQYF. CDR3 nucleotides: TGTGCCAGCACCGATGGGGCTAGCGCCATTAAAGAGACCCAGTACTTC. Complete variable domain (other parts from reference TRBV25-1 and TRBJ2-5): EADIYQTPRYLVIGTGKKITLECSQTMGHDKMYWYQQDPGMELHLIHYSYGVNSTEKGDLSSESTVSRIRTEHFPLTLESARPSHTSQYLCASTDGASAIKETQYFGPGTRLLVL.

This CDR3 reads CASSQDRGSYEQYF. CDR3 in DNA: TGTGCCAGCAGCCAGGACAGGGGCTCCTACGAGCAGTACTTC. V usage is TRBV4-2 and J usage is TRBJ2-7; TRBD1 matches at 9 bases. Losses at the gene ends were 3 bases for V and 0 bases for J; bases not matched to a gene: 0. CDR1 and CDR2 from the germline V gene are LGHNA and YNFKEQ. The CDR3 consists of 14 residues.

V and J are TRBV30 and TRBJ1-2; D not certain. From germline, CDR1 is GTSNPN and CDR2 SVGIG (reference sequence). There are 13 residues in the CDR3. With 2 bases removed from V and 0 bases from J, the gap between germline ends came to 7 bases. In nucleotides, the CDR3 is TGTGCCTGGAGTAACCTAGCTAACTATGGCTACACCTTC. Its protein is CAWSNLANYGYTF.

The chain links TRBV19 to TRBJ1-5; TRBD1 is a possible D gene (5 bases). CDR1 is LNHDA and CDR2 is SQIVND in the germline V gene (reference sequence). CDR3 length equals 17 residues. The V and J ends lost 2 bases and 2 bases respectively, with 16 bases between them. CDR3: CASSIRRGTSGNQPQHF. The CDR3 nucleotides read TGTGCCAGTAGTATACGTAGGGGCACGAGTGGCAATCAGCCCCAGCATTTT.

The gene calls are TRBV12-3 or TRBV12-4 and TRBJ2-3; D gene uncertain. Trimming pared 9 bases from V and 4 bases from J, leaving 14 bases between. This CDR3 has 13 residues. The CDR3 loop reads CASTLSVADTQYF. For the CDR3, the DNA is TGTGCCAGTACCCTCAGCGTGGCAGATACGCAGTATTTT.

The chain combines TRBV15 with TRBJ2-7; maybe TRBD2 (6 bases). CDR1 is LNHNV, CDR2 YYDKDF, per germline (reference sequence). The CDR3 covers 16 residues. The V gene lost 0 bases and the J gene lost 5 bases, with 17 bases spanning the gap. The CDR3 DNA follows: TGTGCCACCAGCAGAGACCTTACCGGGACTTTTCACGAGCAGTACTTC. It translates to CATSRDLTGTFHEQYF.

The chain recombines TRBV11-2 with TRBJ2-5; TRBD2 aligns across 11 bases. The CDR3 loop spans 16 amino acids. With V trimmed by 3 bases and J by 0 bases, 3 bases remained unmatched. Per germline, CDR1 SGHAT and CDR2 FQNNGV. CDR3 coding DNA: TGTGCCAGCAGCTTCGGGACTAGCGGATACCAAGAGACCCAGTACTTC. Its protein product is CASSFGTSGYQETQYF.

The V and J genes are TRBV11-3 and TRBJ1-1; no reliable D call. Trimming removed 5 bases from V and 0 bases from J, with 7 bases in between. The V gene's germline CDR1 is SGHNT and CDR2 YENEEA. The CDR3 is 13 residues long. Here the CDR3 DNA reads TGTGCCAGCAGCCTAAATGTGAACACTGAAGCTTTCTTT. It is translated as CASSLNVNTEAFF.

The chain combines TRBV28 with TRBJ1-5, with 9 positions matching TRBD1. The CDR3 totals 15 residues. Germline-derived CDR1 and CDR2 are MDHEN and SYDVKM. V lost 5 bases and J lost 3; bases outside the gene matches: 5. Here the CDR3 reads CASSAGQGFNQPQHF. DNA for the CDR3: TGTGCCAGCAGTGCGGGACAGGGTTTCAATCAGCCCCAGCATTTT.

CDR3 in DNA: TGTGCCAGCAGGGGGGGTTGGTTCACTGAAGCTTTCTTT. This gives the protein CASRGGWFTEAFF. This chain joins TRBV2 and TRBJ1-1; weak D call: TRBD1 (5 bases). The V gene lost 6 bases and the J gene lost 4 bases, with 12 bases spanning the gap. This CDR3 contains 13 residues. From germline, CDR1 is SNHLY and CDR2 FYNNEI.

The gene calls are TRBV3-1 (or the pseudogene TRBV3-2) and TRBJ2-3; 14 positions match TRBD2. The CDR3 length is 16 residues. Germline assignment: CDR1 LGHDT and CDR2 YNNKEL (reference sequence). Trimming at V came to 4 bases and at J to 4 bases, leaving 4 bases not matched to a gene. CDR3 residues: CASSPGTSGSSDTQYF. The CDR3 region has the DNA TGTGCCAGCAGCCCCGGGACTAGCGGGAGTTCAGATACGCAGTATTTT.

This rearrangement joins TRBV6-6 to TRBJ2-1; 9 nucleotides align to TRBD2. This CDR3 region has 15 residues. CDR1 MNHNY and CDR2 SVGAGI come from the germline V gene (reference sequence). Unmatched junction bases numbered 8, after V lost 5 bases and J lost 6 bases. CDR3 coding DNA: TGTGCCAGCAGTCGACCTAGCGGGGAGTTCAATGAGCAGTTCTTC. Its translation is CASSRPSGEFNEQFF.

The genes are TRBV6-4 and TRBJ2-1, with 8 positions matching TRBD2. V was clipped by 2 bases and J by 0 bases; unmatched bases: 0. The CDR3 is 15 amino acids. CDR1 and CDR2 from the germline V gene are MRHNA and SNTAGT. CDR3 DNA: TGTGCCAGCAGTGACGCGGGGGGCTCCTACAATGAGCAGTTCTTC. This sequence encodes CASSDAGGSYNEQFF.

CDR3 in DNA: TGTGCCAGCATTGCCGGGACTAGCTCTGTGGGCGAGCAGTACTTC. It encodes CASIAGTSSVGEQYF. V gene TRBV28 combines with J gene TRBJ2-7; 9 bases map to TRBD2. The CDR3 is made up of 15 amino acids. Trimming took 7 bases from V and 6 from J; bases not matched to a gene: 13. In germline, CDR1 is MDHEN, CDR2 SYDVKM.

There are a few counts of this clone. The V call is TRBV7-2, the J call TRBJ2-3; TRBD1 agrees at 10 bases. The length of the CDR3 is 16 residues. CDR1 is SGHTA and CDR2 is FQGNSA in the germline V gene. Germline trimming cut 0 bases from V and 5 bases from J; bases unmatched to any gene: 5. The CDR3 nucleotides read TGTGCCAGCAGCTTAGCCGGGACAGGGGCCGGAGATACGCAGTATTTT. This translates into CASSLAGTGAGDTQYF. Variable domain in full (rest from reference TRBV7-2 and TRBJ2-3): GAGVSQSPSNKVTEKGKDVELRCDPISGHTALYWYRQSLGQGLEFLIYFQGNSAPDKSGLPSDRFSAERTGGSVSTLTIQRTQQEDSAVYLCASSLAGTGAGDTQYFGPGTRLTVL.

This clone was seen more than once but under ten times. CDR3 region: CASSSGQGILGANVLTF. The CDR3 nucleotides are TGTGCCAGCAGCTCGGGACAGGGTATTCTTGGGGCCAACGTCCTGACTTTC. This sequence joins TRBV7-3 and TRBJ2-6; the match to TRBD1 covers 9 bases. Trimming took 4 bases from V and 3 from J; bases not matched to a gene: 7. Germline V gene lookup returns CDR1 SGHTA and CDR2 FQGTGA. The CDR3 has 17 residues.

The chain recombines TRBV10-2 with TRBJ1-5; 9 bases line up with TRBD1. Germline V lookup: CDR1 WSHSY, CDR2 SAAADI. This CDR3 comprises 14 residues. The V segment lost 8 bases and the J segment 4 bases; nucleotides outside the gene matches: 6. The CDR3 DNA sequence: TGCGCCAGCGGGGGGGGGACAGGGAATCAGCCCCAGCATTTT. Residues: CASGGGTGNQPQHF.

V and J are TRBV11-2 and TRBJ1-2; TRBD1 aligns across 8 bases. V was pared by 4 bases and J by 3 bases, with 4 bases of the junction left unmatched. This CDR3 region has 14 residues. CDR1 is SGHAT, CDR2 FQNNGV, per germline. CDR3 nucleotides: TGTGCCAGCAGCTCCGACAGGGGTTACTATGGCTACACCTTC. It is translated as CASSSDRGYYGYTF. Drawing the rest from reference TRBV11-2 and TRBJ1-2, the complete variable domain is EAGVAQSPRYKIIEKRQSVAFWCNPISGHATLYWYQQILGQGPKLLIQFQNNGVVDDSQLPKDRFSAERLKGVDSTLKIQPAKLEDSAVYLCASSSDRGYYGYTFGSGTRLTVV.

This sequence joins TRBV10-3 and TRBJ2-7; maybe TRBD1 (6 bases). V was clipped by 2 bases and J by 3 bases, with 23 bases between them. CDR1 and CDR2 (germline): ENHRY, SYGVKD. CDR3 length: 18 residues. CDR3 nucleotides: TGTGCCATCAGTGAGACTCGGGGTTCGGCAGGGGCTATCTACGAGCAGTACTTC. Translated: CAISETRGSAGAIYEQYF.

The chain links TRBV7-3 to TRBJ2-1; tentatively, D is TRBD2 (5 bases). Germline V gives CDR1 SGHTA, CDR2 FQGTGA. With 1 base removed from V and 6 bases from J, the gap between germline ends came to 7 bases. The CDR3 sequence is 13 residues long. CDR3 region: CASSLMRVNEQFF. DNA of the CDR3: TGTGCCAGCAGCTTAATGCGGGTCAATGAGCAGTTCTTC.

CDR3 coding DNA: TGTGCCAGCAGCCAACTGGGACAGGGGGAAACTAGCACAGATACGCAGTATTTT. Protein product: CASSQLGQGETSTDTQYF. The chain carries TRBV4-2 and TRBJ2-3; 11 bases line up with TRBD1. This CDR3 spans 18 amino acids. Germline loops: CDR1 LGHNA, CDR2 YNFKEQ. V lost 2 bases, J lost 0 bases, and 7 bases stayed unmatched.

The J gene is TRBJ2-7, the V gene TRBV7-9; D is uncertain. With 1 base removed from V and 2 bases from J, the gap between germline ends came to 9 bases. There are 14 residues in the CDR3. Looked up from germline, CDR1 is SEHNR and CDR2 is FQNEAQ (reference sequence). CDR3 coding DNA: TGTGCCAGCAGCTTAGGGGCGCAAACCTACGAGCAGTACTTC. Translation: CASSLGAQTYEQYF.